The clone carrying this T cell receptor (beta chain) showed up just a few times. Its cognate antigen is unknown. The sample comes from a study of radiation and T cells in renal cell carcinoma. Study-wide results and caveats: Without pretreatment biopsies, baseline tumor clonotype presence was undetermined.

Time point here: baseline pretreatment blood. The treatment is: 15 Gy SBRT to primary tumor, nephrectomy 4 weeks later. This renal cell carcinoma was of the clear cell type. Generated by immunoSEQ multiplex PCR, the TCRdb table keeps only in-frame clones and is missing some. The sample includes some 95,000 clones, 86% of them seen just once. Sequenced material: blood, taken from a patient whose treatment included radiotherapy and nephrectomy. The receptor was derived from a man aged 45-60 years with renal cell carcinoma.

The CDR3 region has the DNA TGCGCCAGCAGTGACTCCTACAATGAGCAGTTCTTC. Protein: CASSDSYNEQFF. This rearrangement joins TRBV10-1 to TRBJ2-1; D is unclear. Trimming left V 3 bases short and J 0 bases short, with 0 bases between. CDR1 is WNHNN, CDR2 SYGVQD, per germline (reference sequence). The CDR3 is 12 amino acids.